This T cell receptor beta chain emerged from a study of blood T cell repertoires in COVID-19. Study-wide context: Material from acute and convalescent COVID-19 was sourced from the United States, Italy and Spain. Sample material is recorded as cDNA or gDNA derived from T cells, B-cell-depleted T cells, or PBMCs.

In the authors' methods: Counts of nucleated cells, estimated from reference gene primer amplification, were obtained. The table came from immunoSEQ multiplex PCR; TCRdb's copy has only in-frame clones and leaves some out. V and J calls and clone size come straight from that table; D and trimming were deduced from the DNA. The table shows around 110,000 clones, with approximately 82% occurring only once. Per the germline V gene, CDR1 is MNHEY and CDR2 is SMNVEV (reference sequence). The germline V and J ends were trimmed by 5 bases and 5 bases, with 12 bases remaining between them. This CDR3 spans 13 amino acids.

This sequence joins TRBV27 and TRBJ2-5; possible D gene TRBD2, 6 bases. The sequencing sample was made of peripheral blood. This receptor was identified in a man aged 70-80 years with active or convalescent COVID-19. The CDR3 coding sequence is TGTGCCAGCAGTACCCGGGAGCAGGAGACCCAGTACTTC. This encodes CASSTREQETQYF.